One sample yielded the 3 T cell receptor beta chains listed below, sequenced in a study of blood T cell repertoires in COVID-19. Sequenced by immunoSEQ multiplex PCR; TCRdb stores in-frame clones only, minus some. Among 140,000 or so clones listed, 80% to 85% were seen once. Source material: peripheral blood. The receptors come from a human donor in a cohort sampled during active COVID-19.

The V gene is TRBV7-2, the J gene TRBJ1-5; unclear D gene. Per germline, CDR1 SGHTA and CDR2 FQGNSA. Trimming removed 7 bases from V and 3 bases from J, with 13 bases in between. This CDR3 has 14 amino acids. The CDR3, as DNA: TGTGCCAGCAACCTTGGGCTGATCAATCAGCCCCAGCATTTT. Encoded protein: CASNLGLINQPQHF.

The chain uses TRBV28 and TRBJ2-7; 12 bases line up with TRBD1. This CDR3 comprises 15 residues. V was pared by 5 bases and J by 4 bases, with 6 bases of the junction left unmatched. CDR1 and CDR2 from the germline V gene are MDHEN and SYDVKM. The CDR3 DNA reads TGTGCCAGCAGTCTGGGACAGGGGGCTTCTTACGAGCAGTACTTC. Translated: CASSLGQGASYEQYF. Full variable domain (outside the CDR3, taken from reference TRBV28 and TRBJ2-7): DVKVTQSSRYLVKRTGEKVFLECVQDMDHENMFWYRQDPGLGLRLIYFSYDVKMKEKGDIPEGYSVSREKKERFSLILESASTNQTSMYLCASSLGQGASYEQYFGPGTRLTVT.

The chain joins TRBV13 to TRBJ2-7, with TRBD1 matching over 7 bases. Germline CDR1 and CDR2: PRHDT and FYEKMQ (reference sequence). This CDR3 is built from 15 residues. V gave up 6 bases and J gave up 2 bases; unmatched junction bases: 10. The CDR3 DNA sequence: TGTGCCAGCAGTCCACGGACAGGTTATACCTACGAGCAGTACTTC. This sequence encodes CASSPRTGYTYEQYF.